The TCR beta chain under discussion was sequenced for a study of long-term antiretroviral therapy in people with HIV. Study observations and caveats: Older ART regimens were possibly in use when the blood was collected between the mid-2000s and the late 2010s. Pre-ART expanded clones dominated the repertoire at every time point.

At survey level, the immunoSEQ assay was run in its v3.0 version. TCRdb keeps only in-frame clones here, not all; method: immunoSEQ multiplex PCR. In the table there are 15,000 to 20,000 clones, approximately 82% of which are singletons. The V gene lost 4 bases and the J gene lost 1 base, with 7 bases spanning the gap. Germline CDR1 is SEHNR and CDR2 is FQNEAQ (reference sequence). This CDR3 is 13 amino acids long. A few counts support this clone. As yet, its antigen is unknown. The TCR comes from a woman aged 50 to 60 with HIV. J is TRBJ1-1 and V is TRBV7-9; D might be TRBD1 (5 bases). Sequencing was performed on unsorted PBMCs, taken 0.5 years before starting antiretroviral therapy. DNA of the CDR3: TGTGCCAGCAGCTCCGGGACGAACACTGAAGCTTTCTTT. This codes for CASSSGTNTEAFF.